This T cell receptor (beta chain) is drawn from a study of cytomegalovirus exposure and HLA in healthy donors. On the study more broadly: Unique TCRs from HLA-typed donors, some 85 million of them, were held in an early data release.

To note about this clone: The antigen remains unidentified.

Whole-study results and caveats: Earlier findings revealed that most TCR beta V segments proved productive either about 87% or about 30% of the time. In a later analysis, HLA-associated TCR beta chains were more clonally expanded than equally common others.

PCR used 60 Vbeta primers and 13 Jbeta primers. Produced via immunoSEQ multiplex PCR; TCRdb's table is partial and in-frame only. The sample lists about 140,000 clones, about 75% occurring once. Trimming at V came to 2 bases and at J to 5 bases, leaving 9 bases not matched to a gene. Germline-derived CDR1 and CDR2 are MDHEN and SYDVKM. The CDR3 is 17 amino acids. The sequencing input was PBMCs. This TCR derives from a young man in good health and CMV-seropositive. This chain connects TRBV28 to TRBJ1-3; TRBD1 agrees at 10 bases. The CDR3 DNA reads as TGTGCCAGCAGTTTAACTAACTGGGACAGGGGCAGAAACACCATATATTTT. Its protein product is CASSLTNWDRGRNTIYF.